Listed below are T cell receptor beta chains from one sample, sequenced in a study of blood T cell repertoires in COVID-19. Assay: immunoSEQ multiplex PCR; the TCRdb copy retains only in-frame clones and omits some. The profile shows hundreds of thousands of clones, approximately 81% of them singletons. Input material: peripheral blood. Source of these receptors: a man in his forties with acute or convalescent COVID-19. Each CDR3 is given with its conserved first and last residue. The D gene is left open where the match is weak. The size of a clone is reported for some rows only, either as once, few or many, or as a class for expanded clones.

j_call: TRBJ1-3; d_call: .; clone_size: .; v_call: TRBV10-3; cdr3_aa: CAIRPGGLGNTIYF; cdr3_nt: TGTGCCATAAGGCCCGGGGGGCTCGGAAACACCATATATTTT
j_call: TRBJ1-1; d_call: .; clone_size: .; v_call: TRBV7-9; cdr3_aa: CASSGRGSNTEAFF; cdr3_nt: TGTGCCAGCAGCGGGCGGGGCTCGAACACTGAAGCTTTCTTT
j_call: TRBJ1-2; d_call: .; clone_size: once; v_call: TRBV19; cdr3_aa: CASSDGGPYGYTF; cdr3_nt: TGTGCCAGTAGTGATGGGGGCCCCTATGGCTACACCTTC
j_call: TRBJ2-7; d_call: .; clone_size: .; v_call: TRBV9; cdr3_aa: CASSVAGIGAYEQYF; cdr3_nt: TGTGCCAGCAGCGTAGCTGGAATAGGGGCCTACGAGCAGTACTTC
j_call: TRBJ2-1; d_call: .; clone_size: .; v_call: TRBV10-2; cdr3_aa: CASSVRASYNEQFF; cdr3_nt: TGCGCCAGCAGTGTGCGGGCCTCCTACAATGAGCAGTTCTTC
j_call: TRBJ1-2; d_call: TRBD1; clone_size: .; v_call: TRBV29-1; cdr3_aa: CSVARGQGDYGYTF; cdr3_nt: TGCAGCGTTGCCAGGGGGCAGGGGGACTATGGCTACACCTTC
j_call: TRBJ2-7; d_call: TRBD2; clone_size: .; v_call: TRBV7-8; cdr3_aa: CASSRGLAGDLYEQYF; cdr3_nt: TGTGCCAGCAGCCGAGGACTAGCGGGGGATTTGTACGAGCAGTACTTC
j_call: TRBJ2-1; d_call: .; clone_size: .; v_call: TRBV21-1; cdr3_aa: CASSKVSRQGVWNEQFF; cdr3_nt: TGTGCCAGCAGCAAAGTATCACGGCAGGGGGTCTGGAATGAGCAGTTCTTC
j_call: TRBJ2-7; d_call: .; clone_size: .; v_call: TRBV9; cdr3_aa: CASSVVGGPYEQYF; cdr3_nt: TGTGCCAGCAGCGTAGTCGGGGGGCCCTACGAGCAGTACTTC
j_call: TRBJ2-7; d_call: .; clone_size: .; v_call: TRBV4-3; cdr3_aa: CASSQDRTTYEQYF; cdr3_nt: TGCGCCAGCAGCCAAGATCGCACAACCTACGAGCAGTACTTC
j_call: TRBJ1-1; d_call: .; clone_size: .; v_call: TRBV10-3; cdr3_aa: CAISESNGEAFF; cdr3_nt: TGTGCCATCAGTGAGTCGAACGGGGAAGCTTTCTTT
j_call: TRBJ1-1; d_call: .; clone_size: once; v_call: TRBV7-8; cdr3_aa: CASSSQTPGITEAFF; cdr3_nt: TGTGCCAGCAGCAGCCAAACACCAGGGATCACTGAAGCTTTCTTT
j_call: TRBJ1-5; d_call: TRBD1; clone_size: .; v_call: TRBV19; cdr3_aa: CASSTRSGTGGRNQPQHF; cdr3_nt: TGTGCCAGTAGTACGCGATCCGGGACAGGGGGGCGGAATCAGCCCCAGCATTTT
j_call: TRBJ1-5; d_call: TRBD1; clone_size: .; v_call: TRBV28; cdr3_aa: CASSFRDRAQHF; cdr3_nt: TGTGCCAGCAGTTTTAGGGACAGGGCCCAGCATTTT
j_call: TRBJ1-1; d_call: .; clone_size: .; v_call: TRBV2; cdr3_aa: CASSRTDRRAEAFF; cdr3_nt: TGTGCCAGCAGTCGAACCGACAGGCGGGCTGAAGCTTTCTTT
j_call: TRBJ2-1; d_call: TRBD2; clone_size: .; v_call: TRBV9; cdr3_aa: CASSPQRGYNEQFF; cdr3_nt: TGTGCCAGCAGCCCCCAGCGGGGCTACAATGAGCAGTTCTTC
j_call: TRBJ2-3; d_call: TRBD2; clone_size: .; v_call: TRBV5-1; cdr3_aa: CASSSGLAGASDTQYF; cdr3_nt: TGCGCCAGCAGCTCCGGACTAGCGGGGGCCTCAGATACGCAGTATTTT
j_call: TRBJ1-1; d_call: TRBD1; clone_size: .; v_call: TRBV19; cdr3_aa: CASSTSDRGLNTEAFF; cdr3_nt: TGTGCCAGTAGTACCTCCGACAGGGGCCTGAACACTGAAGCTTTCTTT
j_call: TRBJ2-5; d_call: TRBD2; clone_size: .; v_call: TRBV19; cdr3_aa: CASPRGGRGETQYF; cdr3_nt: TGTGCCAGTCCTCGGGGGGGCAGGGGTGAGACCCAGTACTTC
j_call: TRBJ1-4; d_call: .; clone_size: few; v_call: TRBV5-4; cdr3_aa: CASSLGSGGNEKLFF; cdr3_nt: TGTGCCAGCAGCTTGGGGTCGGGGGGCAATGAAAAACTGTTTTTT
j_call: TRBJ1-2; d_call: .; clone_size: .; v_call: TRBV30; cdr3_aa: CAWGLSYGYTF; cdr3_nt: TGTGCCTGGGGCCTCTCCTATGGCTACACCTTC
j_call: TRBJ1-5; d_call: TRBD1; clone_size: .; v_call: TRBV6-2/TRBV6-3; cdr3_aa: CASSYFRDRGVNSNQPQHF; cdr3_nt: TGTGCCAGCAGTTACTTCCGGGACAGGGGCGTGAATAGCAATCAGCCCCAGCATTTT
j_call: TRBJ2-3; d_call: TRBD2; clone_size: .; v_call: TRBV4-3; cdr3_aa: CASSQEAAGGPRLDTQYF; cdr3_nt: TGCGCCAGCAGCCAAGAGGCAGCGGGGGGGCCGAGGCTAGATACGCAGTATTTT
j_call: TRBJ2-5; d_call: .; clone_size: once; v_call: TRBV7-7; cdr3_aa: CASSLVGTSQETQYF; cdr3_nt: TGTGCTAGCAGCTTAGTTGGCACCTCACAAGAGACCCAGTACTTC
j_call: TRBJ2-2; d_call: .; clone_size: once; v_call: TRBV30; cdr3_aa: CAWKGGLYRPGELFF; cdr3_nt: TGTGCCTGGAAAGGGGGACTATATCGACCCGGGGAGCTGTTTTTT
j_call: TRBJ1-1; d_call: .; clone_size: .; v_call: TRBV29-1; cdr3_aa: CSAADGGRVNTEAFF; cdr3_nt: TGCAGCGCTGCCGATGGCGGCCGAGTGAACACTGAAGCTTTCTTT
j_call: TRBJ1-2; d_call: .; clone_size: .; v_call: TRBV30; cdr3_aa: CAWGVQGSGGYTF; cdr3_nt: TGTGCCTGGGGAGTACAGGGTAGTGGCGGCTACACCTTC
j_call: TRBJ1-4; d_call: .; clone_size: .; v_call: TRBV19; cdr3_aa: CASSIFGRSNEKLFF; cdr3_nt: TGTGCCAGTAGTATTTTCGGGAGATCTAATGAAAAACTGTTTTTT
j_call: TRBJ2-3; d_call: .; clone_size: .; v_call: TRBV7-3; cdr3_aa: CASRAASWELWTDTQYF; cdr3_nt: TGTGCCAGCAGGGCGGCCAGTTGGGAGTTGTGGACAGATACGCAGTATTTT
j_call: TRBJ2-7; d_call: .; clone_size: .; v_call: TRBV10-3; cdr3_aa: CAISESKGLGSYEQYF; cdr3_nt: TGTGCCATCAGTGAGTCGAAGGGACTTGGCTCCTACGAGCAGTACTTC
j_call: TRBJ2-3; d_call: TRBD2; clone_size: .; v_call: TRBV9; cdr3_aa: CASSGLAGYSTDTQYF; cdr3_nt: TGTGCCAGCAGCGGCTTAGCGGGATACAGCACAGATACGCAGTATTTT
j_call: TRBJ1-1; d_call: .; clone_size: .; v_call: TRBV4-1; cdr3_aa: CASSQGGGGGEAFF; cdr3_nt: TGCGCCAGCAGCCAAGGTGGGGGGGGCGGTGAAGCTTTCTTT